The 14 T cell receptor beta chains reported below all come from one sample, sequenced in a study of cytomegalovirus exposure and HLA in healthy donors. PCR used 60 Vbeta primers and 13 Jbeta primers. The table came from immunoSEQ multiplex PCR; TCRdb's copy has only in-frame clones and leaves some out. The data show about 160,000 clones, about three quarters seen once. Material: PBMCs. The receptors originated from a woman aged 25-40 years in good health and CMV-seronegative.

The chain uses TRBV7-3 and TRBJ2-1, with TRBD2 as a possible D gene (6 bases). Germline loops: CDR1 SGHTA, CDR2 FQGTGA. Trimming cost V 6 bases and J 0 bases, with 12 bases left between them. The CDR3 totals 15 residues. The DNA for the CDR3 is TGTGCCAGCAGTCTACGGGGGAGCTCCTACAATGAGCAGTTCTTC. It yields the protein CASSLRGSSYNEQFF.

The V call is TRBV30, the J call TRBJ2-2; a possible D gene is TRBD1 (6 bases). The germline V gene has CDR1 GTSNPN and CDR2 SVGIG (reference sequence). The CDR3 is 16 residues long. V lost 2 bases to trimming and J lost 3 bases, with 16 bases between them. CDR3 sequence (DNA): TGTGCCTGGAGTAGGGGATTCGGACAGTACACCGGGGAGCTGTTTTTT. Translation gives CAWSRGFGQYTGELFF.

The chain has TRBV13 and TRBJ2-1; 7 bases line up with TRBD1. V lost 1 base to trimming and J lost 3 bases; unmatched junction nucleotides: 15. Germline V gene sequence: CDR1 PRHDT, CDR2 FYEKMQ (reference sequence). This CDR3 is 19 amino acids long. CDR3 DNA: TGTGCCAGCAGCTTAGAAGCCCCCGAGACAGGGAAAAACTACAATGAGCAGTTCTTC. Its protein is CASSLEAPETGKNYNEQFF.

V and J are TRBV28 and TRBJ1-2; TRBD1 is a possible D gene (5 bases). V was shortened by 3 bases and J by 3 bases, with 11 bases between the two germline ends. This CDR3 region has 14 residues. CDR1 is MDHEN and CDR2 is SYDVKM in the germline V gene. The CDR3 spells CASSLGGDHYGYTF. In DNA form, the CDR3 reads TGTGCCAGCAGTTTGGGGGGGGATCACTATGGCTACACCTTC.

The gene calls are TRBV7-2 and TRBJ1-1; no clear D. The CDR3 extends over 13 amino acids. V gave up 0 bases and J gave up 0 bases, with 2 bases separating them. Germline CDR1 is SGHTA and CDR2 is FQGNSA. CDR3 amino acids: CASSLAMNTEAFF. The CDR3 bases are TGTGCCAGCAGCTTAGCTATGAACACTGAAGCTTTCTTT.

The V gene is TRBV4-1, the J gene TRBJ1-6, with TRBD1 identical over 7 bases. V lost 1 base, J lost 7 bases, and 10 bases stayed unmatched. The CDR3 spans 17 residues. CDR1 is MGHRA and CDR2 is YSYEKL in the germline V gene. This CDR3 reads CASSQGSPGQRNSPLHF. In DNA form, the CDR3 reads TGCGCCAGCAGCCAAGGGTCCCCGGGACAGCGGAATTCACCCCTCCACTTT.

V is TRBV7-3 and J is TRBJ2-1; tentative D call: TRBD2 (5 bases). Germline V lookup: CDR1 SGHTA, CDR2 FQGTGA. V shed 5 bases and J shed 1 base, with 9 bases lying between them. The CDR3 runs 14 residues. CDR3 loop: CASSPSGSYNEQFF. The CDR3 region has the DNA TGTGCCAGCAGCCCCTCGGGATCCTACAATGAGCAGTTCTTC.

The CDR3 region is CASSGSPELGGYEQYF. The CDR3 bases are TGTGCCAGCAGCGGGAGCCCGGAACTAGGGGGTTACGAGCAGTACTTC. The rearrangement links TRBV9 to TRBJ2-7; D is perhaps TRBD1 (6 bases). Per the germline V gene, CDR1 is SGDLS and CDR2 is YYNGEE. The V end was cut by 3 bases, the J end by 4 bases, with 20 bases between. This CDR3 comprises 16 residues. Full variable domain (missing parts from reference TRBV9 and TRBJ2-7): DSGVTQTPKHLITATGQRVTLRCSPRSGDLSVYWYQQSLDQGLQFLIQYYNGEERAKGNILERFSAQQFPDLHSELNLSSLELGDSALYFCASSGSPELGGYEQYFGPGTRLTVT.

CDR3 region: CASSQDLASGSYEQYF. CDR3 bases: TGCGCCAGCAGCCAAGATCTGGCTAGCGGGAGTTACGAGCAGTACTTC. This rearrangement joins TRBV4-3 to TRBJ2-7; 10 bases align to TRBD2. Germline CDR1 reads LGHNA; CDR2 reads YSLEER. With 0 bases clipped from V and 4 bases from J, the junction kept 6 bases outside the gene matches. The length of the CDR3 is 16 residues.

In DNA, the CDR3 is TGTGCCAGTAGTCAGGACAGGGTTGGGGCCAACGTCCTGACTTTC. Its translation is CASSQDRVGANVLTF. The chain is built from TRBV19 and TRBJ2-6; 8 bases fit TRBD1. The CDR3 is 15 amino acids. Germline lookup yields CDR1 LNHDA and CDR2 SQIVND (reference sequence). V was clipped by 5 bases and J by 3 bases; unmatched bases: 3.

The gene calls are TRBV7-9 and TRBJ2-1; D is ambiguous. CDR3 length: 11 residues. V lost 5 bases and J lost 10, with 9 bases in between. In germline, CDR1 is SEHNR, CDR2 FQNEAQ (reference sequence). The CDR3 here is CASSRIAEQFF. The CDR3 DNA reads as TGTGCCAGCAGCCGTATTGCGGAGCAGTTCTTC.

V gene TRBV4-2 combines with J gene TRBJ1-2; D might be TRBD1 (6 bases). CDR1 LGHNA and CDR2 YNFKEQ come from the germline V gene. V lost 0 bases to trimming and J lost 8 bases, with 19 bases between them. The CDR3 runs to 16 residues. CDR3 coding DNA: TGTGCCAGCAGCCAAGAAGTCCACAGGGCCTGGGAGGGCTACACCTTC. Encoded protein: CASSQEVHRAWEGYTF.

The CDR3 spells CASSSDRDVTGELFF. CDR3 sequence (DNA): TGTGCCAGCAGCTCGGACAGGGATGTCACCGGGGAGCTGTTTTTT. The chain has TRBV7-3 and TRBJ2-2, with 8 bases fitting TRBD1. The germline V gene has CDR1 SGHTA and CDR2 FQGTGA. The CDR3 sequence is 15 residues long. The V segment lost 4 bases and the J segment 4 bases; nucleotides outside the gene matches: 5.

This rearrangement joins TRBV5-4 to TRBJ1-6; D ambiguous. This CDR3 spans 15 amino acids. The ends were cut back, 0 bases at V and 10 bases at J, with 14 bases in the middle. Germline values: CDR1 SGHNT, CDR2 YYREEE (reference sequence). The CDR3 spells CASSLASGFGSPLHF. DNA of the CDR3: TGTGCCAGCAGCTTGGCCTCGGGGTTTGGCTCACCCCTCCACTTT.